The T cell receptor beta chain under discussion was sequenced for a study of T cells in Graves' hyperthyroidism and ophthalmopathy. The diagnoses drew upon clinical symptoms, serum thyroxine and TRAb, thyroid ultrasound and orbital computed tomography. The source material, RNA transcripts, was used to amplify TCR beta CDR3 regions. The HTBI primer set served for first-round RT-PCR of the TCR CDR3. TCRdb itself ran the multiplex PCR reads through MiXCR, one entry per CDR3 protein. This sample yields about 420,000 distinct CDR3 sequences, of which around a sixth are seen a single time; 13% to 15% belongs to the top ten. This clonotype was seen repeatedly, ten times or more. CDR3 length equals 14 residues. Germline V gene sequence: CDR1 SGHRS, CDR2 YFSETQ. V lost 4 bases to trimming and J lost 8 bases, with 13 bases between them.

The sequence derives from a woman aged 18-29 years with Graves' hyperthyroidism. The V gene is TRBV5-1, the J gene TRBJ1-6; D possibly corresponds to TRBD1 (5 bases). The specimen was blood. In DNA form, the CDR3 reads TGCGCCAGCAGCCTGGGGGACGGTTATTCACCCCTCCACTTT. This encodes CASSLGDGYSPLHF.